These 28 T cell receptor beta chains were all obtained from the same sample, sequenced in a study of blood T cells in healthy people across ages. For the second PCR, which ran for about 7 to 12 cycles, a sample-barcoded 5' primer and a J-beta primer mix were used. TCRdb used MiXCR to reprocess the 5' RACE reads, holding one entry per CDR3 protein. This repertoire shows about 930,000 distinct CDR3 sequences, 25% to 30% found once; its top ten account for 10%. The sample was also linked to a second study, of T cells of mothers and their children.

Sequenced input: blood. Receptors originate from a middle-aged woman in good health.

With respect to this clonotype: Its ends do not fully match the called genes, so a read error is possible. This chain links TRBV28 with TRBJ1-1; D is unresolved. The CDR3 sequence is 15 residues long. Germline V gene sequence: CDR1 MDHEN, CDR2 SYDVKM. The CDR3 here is CARSLPGGRYTEAFF. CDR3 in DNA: TGTGCCCGCAGTTTACCCGGAGGGAGATATACTGAAGCTTTCTTT. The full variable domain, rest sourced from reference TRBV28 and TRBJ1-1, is DVKVTQSSRYLVKRTGEKVFLECVQDMDHENMFWYRQDPGLGLRLIYFSYDVKMKEKGDIPEGYSVSREKKERFSLILESASTNQTSMYLCARSLPGGRYTEAFFGQGTRLTVV.

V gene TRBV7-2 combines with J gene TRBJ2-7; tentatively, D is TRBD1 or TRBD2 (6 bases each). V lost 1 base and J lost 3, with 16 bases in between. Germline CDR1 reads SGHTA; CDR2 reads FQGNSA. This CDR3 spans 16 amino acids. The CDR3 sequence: CASSLVSGAGSYEQYF. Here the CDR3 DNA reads TGTGCCAGCAGCTTAGTCTCGGGGGCGGGGAGCTACGAGCAGTACTTC.

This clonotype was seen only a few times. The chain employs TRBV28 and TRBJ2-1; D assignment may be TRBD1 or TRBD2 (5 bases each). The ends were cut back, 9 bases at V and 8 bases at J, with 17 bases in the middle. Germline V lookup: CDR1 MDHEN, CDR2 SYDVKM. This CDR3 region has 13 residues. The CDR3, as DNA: TGTGCCAGTATTCGGCCTGGGGGTGATGAGCAGTTCTTC. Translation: CASIRPGGDEQFF. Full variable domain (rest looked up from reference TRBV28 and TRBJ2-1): DVKVTQSSRYLVKRTGEKVFLECVQDMDHENMFWYRQDPGLGLRLIYFSYDVKMKEKGDIPEGYSVSREKKERFSLILESASTNQTSMYLCASIRPGGDEQFFGPGTRLTVL.

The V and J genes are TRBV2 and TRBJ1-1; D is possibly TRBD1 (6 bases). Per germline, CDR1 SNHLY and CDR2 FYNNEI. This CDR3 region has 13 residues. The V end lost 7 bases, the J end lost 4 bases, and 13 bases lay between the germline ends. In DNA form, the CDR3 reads TGTGCCAGCACTCAGGGGATGGGCACTGAAGCTTTCTTT. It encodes CASTQGMGTEAFF.

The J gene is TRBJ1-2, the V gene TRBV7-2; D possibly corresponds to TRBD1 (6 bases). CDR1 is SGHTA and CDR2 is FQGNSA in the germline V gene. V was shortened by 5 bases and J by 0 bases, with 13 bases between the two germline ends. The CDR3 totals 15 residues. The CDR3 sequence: CASSPQGPTNYGYTF. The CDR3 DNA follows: TGTGCCAGCAGCCCACAGGGACCCACTAACTATGGCTACACCTTC.

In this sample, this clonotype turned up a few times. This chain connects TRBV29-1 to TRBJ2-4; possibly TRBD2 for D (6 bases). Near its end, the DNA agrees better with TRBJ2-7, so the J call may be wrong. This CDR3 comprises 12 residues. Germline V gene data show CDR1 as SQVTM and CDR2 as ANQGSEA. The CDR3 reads CSVLEGKGEQYF. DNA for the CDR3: TGCAGCGTTTTGGAGGGGAAGGGCGAGCAGTACTTC.

The CDR3 is CASLAGLSYGYTF. The CDR3 coding sequence is TGTGCCTCCCTAGCCGGACTAAGCTATGGCTACACCTTC. The V and J genes are TRBV19 and TRBJ1-2; unclear D gene. The CDR3 consists of 13 residues. CDR1 and CDR2 (germline): LNHDA, SQIVND (reference sequence). Trimming cost V 11 bases and J 4 bases, with 17 bases left between them.

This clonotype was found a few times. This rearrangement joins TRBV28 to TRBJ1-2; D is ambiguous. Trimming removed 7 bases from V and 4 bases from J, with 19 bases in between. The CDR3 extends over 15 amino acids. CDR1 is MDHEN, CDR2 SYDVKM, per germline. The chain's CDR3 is CASTYSKGSSYGYTF. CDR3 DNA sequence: TGTGCCAGCACTTATTCGAAGGGTTCTAGCTATGGCTACACCTTC.

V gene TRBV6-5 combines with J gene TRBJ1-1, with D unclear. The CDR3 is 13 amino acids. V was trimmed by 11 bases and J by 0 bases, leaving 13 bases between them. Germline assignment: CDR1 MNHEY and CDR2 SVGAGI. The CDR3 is CASKGPLNTEAFF. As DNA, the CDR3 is TGTGCCTCTAAAGGACCGTTGAACACTGAAGCTTTCTTT.

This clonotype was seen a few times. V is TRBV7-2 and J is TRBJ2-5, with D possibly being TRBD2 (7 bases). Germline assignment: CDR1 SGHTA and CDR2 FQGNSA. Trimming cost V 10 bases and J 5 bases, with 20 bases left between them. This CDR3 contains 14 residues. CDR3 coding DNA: TGTGCCAACAGTCGGGGGGCCTTGTTTGAGACCCAGTACTTC. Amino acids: CANSRGALFETQYF.

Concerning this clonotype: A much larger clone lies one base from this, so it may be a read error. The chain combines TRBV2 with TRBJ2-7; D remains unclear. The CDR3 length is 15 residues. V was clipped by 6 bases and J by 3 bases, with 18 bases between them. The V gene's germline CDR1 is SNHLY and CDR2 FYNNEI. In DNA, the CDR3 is TGTGCCAGCAGCCCTGACAAGGATTATTTCTACGAGCAGTACTTC. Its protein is CASSPDKDYFYEQYF. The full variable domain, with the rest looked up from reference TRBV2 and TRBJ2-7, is EPEVTQTPSHQVTQMGQEVILRCVPISNHLYFYWYRQILGQKVEFLVSFYNNEISEKSEIFDDQFSVERPDGSNFTLKIRSTKLEDSAMYFCASSPDKDYFYEQYFGPGTRLTVT.

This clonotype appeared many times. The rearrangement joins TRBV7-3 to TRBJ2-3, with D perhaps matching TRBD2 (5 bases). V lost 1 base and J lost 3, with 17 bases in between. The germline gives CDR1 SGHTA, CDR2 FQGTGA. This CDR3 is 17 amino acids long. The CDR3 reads CASSLIRAPRGTDTQYF. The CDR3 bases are TGTGCCAGCAGCTTAATTCGAGCTCCCCGGGGTACAGATACGCAGTATTTT.

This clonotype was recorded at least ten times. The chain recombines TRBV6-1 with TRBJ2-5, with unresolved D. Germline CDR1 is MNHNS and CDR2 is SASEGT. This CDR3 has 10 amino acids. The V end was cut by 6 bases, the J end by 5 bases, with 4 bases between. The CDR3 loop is CASREETQYF. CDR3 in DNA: TGTGCCAGCAGGGAGGAGACCCAGTACTTC.

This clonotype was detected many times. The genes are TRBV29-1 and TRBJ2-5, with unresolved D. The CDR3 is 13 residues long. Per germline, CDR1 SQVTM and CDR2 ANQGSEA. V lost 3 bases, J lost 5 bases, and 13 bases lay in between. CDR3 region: CSVDIDSRETQYF. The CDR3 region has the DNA TGCAGCGTTGATATTGACTCTCGGGAGACCCAGTACTTC.

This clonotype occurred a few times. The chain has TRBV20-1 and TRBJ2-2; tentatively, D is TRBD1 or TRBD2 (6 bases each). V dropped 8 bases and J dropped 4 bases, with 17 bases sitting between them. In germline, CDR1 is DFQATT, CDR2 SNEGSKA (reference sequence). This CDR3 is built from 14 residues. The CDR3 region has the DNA TGCAGTTCCTATAAGGGGGGAAGCACCGGGGAGCTGTTTTTT. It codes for CSSYKGGSTGELFF.

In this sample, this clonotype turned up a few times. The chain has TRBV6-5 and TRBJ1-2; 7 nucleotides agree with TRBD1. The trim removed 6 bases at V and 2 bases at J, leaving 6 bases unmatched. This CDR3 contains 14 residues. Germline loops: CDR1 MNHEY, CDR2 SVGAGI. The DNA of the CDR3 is TGTGCCAGCAGACCGGGACAGCGAAACTATGGCTACACCTTC. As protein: CASRPGQRNYGYTF.

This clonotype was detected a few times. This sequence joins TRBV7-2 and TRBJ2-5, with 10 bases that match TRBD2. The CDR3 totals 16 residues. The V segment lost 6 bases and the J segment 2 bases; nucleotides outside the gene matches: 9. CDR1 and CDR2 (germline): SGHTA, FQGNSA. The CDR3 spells CASRRISGGTQETQYF. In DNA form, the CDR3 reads TGTGCCAGCAGACGGATTAGCGGGGGGACTCAAGAGACCCAGTACTTC.

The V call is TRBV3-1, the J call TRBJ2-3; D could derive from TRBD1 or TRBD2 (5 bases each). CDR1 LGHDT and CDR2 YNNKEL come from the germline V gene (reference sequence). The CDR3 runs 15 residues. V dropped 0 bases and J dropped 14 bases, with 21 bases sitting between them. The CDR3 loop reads CASSQDLGPGKPPYF. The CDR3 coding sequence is TGTGCCAGCAGCCAAGATCTGGGACCCGGTAAACCCCCGTATTTT.

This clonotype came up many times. DNA for the CDR3: TGTGCCAGCAGCTTAGATCGCCTCGCCTACGAGCAGTACTTC. It is translated as CASSLDRLAYEQYF. The chain links TRBV7-8 to TRBJ2-7; D call uncertain. Germline CDR1 and CDR2: SGHVS and FQNEAQ. The V end was cut by 1 base, the J end by 2 bases, with 9 bases between. CDR3 length: 14 residues.

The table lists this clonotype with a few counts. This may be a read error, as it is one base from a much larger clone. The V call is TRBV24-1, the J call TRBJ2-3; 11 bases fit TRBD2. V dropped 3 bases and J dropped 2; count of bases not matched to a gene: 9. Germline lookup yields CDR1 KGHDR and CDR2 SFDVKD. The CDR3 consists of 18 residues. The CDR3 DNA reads TGTGCCACCAGTGATCCTCTACTAGCGGGGGTGTACACAGATACGCAGTATTTT. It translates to CATSDPLLAGVYTDTQYF.

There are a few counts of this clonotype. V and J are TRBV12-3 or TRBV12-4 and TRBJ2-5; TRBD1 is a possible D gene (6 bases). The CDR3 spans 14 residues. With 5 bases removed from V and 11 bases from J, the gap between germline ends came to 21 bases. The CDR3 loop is CASSQTGYQKEQYF. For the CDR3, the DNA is TGTGCCAGCAGTCAAACAGGGTATCAAAAAGAGCAGTACTTC.

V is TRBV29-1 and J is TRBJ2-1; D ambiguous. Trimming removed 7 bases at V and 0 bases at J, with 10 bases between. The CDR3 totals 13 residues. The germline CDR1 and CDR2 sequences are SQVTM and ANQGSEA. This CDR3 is CSATDGSYNEQFF. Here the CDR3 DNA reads TGCAGCGCCACAGATGGCTCCTACAATGAGCAGTTCTTC.

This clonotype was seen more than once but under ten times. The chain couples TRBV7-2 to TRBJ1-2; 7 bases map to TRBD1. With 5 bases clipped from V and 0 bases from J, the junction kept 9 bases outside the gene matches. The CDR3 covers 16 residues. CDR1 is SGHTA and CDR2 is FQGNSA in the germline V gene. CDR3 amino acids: CASSPGQRIANYGYTF. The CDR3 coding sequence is TGTGCCAGCAGCCCGGGACAGAGGATAGCTAACTATGGCTACACCTTC.

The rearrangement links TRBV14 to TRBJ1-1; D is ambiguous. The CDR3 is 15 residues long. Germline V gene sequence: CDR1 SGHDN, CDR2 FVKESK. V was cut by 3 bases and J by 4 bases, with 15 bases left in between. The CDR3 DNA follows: TGTGCCAGCAGCCACACATTCCGACGGGGCACTGAAGCTTTCTTT. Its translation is CASSHTFRRGTEAFF.

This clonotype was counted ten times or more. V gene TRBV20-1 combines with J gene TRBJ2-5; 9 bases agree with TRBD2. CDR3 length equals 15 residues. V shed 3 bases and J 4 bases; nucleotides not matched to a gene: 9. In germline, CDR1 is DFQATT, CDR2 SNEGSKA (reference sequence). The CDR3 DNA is TGCAGTGCTAGTAGGCCAGCGGGGGGTCGAGAGACCCAGTACTTC. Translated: CSASRPAGGRETQYF.

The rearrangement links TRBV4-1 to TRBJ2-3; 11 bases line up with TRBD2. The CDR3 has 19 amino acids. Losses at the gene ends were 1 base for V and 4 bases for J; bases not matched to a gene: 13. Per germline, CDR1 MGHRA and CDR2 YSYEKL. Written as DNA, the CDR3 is TGCGCCAGCAGCCAAGCTCCCTTAGCGGGGGGGCAGGGGCCAGATACGCAGTATTTT. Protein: CASSQAPLAGGQGPDTQYF.

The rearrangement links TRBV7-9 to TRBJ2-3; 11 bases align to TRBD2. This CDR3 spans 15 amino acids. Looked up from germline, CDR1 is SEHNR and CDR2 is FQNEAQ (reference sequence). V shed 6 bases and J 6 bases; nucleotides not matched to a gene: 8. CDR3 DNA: TGTGCCAGCAGTTTTGAGGGACTAGCGGCGGATACGCAGTATTTT. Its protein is CASSFEGLAADTQYF.

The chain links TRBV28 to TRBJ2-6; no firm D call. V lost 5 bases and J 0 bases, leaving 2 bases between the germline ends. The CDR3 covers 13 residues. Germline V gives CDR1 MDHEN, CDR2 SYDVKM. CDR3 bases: TGTGCCAGCAGTAACTCTGGGGCCAACGTCCTGACTTTC. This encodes CASSNSGANVLTF.